The 13 T cell receptor beta chains listed next were all sequenced from one sample in a study of T cell changes during pregnancy in multiple sclerosis. The table came from immunoSEQ multiplex PCR; TCRdb's copy has only in-frame clones and leaves some out. The sample comprises under 95,000 clones, 91% of which are singletons, and 1.5% to 2% rests with the top ten. This specimen consisted of peripheral blood, obtained after pregnancy. These receptors were taken from a female donor in good health, enrolled as a control in a pregnancy study.

The chain employs TRBV5-6 and TRBJ2-3; 9 positions match TRBD1. The CDR3 runs to 16 residues. The V segment lost 2 bases and the J segment 4 bases; nucleotides outside the gene matches: 8. Germline CDR1 SGHDT, CDR2 YYEEEE. CDR3 region: CASSFGTGTGADTQYF. The CDR3 region has the DNA TGTGCCAGCAGCTTCGGGACAGGGACTGGAGCAGATACGCAGTATTTT.

Only one count was recorded for this clone. The chain links TRBV2 to TRBJ1-6, with D uncertain. CDR3 length: 14 amino acids. Germline lookup yields CDR1 SNHLY and CDR2 FYNNEI. The ends were cut back, 7 bases at V and 0 bases at J, with 7 bases in the middle. The chain's CDR3 is CASMRVSYNSPLHF. CDR3 nucleotide sequence: TGTGCCAGCATGAGGGTCTCCTATAATTCACCCCTCCACTTT.

This sequence joins TRBV7-6 and TRBJ1-5; TRBD1 is a possible D gene (6 bases). Germline V gives CDR1 SGHVS, CDR2 FNYEAQ. The CDR3 contains 14 residues. V was cut by 2 bases and J by 5 bases, with 10 bases left in between. The CDR3: CASSLRAGDQPQHF. The DNA of the CDR3 is TGTGCCAGCAGCTTACGGGCAGGGGATCAGCCCCAGCATTTT.

The chain carries TRBV2 and TRBJ1-1; the D is unclear. The ends were cut back, 7 bases at V and 3 bases at J, with 12 bases in the middle. Germline loops: CDR1 SNHLY, CDR2 FYNNEI. The CDR3 spans 13 residues. CDR3 region: CASKREAHTEAFF. The CDR3 nucleotides read TGTGCCAGCAAGAGGGAGGCTCACACTGAAGCTTTCTTT.

The chain joins TRBV11-2 to TRBJ1-6; 7 bases align to TRBD1. In germline, CDR1 is SGHAT, CDR2 FQNNGV. V trimming: 5 bases; J trimming: 6 bases; junction bases outside the gene matches: 10. The CDR3 has 16 residues. The DNA for the CDR3 is TGTGCCAGCAGCCTCCAGGGGACAGCTTTTAATTCACCCCTCCACTTT. Translating gives CASSLQGTAFNSPLHF. Complete variable domain (other parts from reference TRBV11-2 and TRBJ1-6): EAGVAQSPRYKIIEKRQSVAFWCNPISGHATLYWYQQILGQGPKLLIQFQNNGVVDDSQLPKDRFSAERLKGVDSTLKIQPAKLEDSAVYLCASSLQGTAFNSPLHFGNGTRLTVT.

V and J are TRBV7-9 and TRBJ2-3; TRBD1 aligns across 8 bases. Germline values: CDR1 SEHNR, CDR2 FQNEAQ (reference sequence). This CDR3 spans 15 amino acids. The V gene end was trimmed by 5 bases and the J gene end by 0 bases; junction bases not matched to a gene: 4. The CDR3 sequence is CASSPRTGSTDTQYF. The CDR3 DNA follows: TGTGCCAGCAGCCCTCGGACAGGGAGCACAGATACGCAGTATTTT.

This clone was picked up one time. The chain uses TRBV27 and TRBJ2-7; possible D gene TRBD2, 6 bases. V lost 9 bases and J lost 3, with 18 bases in between. In germline, CDR1 is MNHEY, CDR2 SMNVEV (reference sequence). The CDR3 totals 14 residues. The chain's CDR3 is CASGRGPPYYEQYF. In DNA form, the CDR3 reads TGTGCCAGTGGGCGGGGTCCCCCCTACTACGAGCAGTACTTC.

This chain uses TRBV2 with TRBJ2-1; D is possibly TRBD2 (5 bases). The CDR3 runs 14 residues. V shed 4 bases and J shed 4 bases, with 11 bases lying between them. Germline lookup yields CDR1 SNHLY and CDR2 FYNNEI. The CDR3 sequence: CASSGLPPYNEQFF. The CDR3 coding sequence is TGTGCCAGCAGTGGACTACCCCCGTACAATGAGCAGTTCTTC. Full variable domain (remainder filled in from reference TRBV2 and TRBJ2-1): EPEVTQTPSHQVTQMGQEVILRCVPISNHLYFYWYRQILGQKVEFLVSFYNNEISEKSEIFDDQFSVERPDGSNFTLKIRSTKLEDSAMYFCASSGLPPYNEQFFGPGTRLTVL.

The rearrangement uses TRBV5-4 and TRBJ1-4; D is perhaps TRBD1 (6 bases). The CDR3 totals 15 residues. The V end was cut by 4 bases, the J end by 7 bases, with 17 bases between. The germline V gene encodes CDR1 SGHNT and CDR2 YYREEE (reference sequence). CDR3 in DNA: TGTGCCAGCAGCCCCACCCGACAGGCAGGTGAAAAACTGTTTTTT. Protein product: CASSPTRQAGEKLFF.

This clone was counted between two and nine times. The chain combines TRBV15 with TRBJ2-3; 9 positions match TRBD1. CDR1 is LNHNV, CDR2 YYDKDF, per germline (reference sequence). The CDR3 is made up of 18 amino acids. V shed 3 bases, J shed 6 bases, and the junction held 16 bases outside the gene matches. This chain's CDR3 is CATSRAQTQGAKGDTQYF. CDR3 sequence (DNA): TGTGCCACCAGCAGGGCCCAGACACAGGGGGCGAAAGGGGATACGCAGTATTTT.

V and J are TRBV25-1 and TRBJ1-2; 7 positions match TRBD1. Germline CDR1 MGHDK, CDR2 SYGVNS. CDR3 length: 14 amino acids. The J segment lost 8 bases and the V segment lost 3 bases, leaving 9 bases of the junction unmatched. For the CDR3, the DNA is TGTGCCAGCAGTGAGACAGGGCGAGGAGGCGGCTACACCTTC. Its translation: CASSETGRGGGYTF.

The J gene is TRBJ1-2, the V gene TRBV7-3; TRBD1 matches 8 bases. V lost 0 bases, J lost 8 bases, and 5 bases stayed unmatched. The germline V gene has CDR1 SGHTA and CDR2 FQGTGA. This CDR3 comprises 14 residues. The CDR3 sequence is CASSLTPGQGGYTF. CDR3 bases: TGTGCCAGCAGCTTAACTCCTGGACAGGGAGGCTACACCTTC.

This chain connects TRBV7-9 to TRBJ1-4, with D perhaps matching TRBD1 (6 bases). Looked up from germline, CDR1 is SEHNR and CDR2 is FQNEAQ (reference sequence). This CDR3 comprises 14 residues. V dropped 5 bases and J dropped 8 bases, with 15 bases sitting between them. The CDR3 DNA reads as TGTGCCAGCAGCCGGGACATGGGTGGAGAAAAACTGTTTTTT. This codes for CASSRDMGGEKLFF.